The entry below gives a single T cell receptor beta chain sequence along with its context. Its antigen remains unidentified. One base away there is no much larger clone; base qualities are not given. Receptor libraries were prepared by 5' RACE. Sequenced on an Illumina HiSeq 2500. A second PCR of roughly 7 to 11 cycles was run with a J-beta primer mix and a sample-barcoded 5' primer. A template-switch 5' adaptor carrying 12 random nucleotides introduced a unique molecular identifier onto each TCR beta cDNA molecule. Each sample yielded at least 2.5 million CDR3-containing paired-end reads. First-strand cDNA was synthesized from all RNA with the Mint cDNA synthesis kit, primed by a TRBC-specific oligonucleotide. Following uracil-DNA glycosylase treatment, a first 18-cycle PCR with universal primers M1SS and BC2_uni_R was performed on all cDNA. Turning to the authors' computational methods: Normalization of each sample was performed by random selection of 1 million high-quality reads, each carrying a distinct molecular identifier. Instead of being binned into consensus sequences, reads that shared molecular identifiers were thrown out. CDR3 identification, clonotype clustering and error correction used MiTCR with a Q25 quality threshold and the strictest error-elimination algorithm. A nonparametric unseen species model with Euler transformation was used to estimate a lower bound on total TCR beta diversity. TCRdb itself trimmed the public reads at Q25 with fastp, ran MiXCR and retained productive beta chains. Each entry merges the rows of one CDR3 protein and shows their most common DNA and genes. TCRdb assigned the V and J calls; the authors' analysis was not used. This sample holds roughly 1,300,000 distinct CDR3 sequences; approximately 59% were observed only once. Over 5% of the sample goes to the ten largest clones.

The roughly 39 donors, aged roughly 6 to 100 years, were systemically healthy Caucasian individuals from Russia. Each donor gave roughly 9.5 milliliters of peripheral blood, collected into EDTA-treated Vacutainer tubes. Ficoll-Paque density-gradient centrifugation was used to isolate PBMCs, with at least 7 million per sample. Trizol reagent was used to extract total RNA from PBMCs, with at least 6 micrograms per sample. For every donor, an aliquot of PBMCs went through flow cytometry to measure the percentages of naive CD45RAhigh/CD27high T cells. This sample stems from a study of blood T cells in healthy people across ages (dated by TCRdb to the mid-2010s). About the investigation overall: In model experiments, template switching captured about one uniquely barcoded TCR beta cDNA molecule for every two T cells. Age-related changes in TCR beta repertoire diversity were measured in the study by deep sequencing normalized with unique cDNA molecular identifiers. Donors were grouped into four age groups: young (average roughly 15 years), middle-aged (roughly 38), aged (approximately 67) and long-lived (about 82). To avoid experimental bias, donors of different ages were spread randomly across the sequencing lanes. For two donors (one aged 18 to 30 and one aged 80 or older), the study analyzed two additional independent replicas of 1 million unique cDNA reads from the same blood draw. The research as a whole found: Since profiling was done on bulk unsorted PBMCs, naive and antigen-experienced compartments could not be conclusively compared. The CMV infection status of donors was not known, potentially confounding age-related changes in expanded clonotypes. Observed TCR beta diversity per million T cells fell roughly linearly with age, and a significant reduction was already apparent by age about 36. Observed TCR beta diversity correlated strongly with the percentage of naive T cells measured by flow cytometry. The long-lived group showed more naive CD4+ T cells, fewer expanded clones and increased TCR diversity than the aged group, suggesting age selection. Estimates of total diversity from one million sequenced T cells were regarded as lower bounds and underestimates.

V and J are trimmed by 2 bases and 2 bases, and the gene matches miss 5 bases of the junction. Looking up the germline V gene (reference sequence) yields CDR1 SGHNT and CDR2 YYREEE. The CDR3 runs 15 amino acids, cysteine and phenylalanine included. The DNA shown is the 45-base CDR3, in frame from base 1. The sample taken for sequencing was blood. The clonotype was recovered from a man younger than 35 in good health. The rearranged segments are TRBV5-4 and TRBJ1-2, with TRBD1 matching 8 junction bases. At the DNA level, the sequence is TGTGCCAGCAGCTTACAGGGGGTCGAAAACTATGGCTACACCTTC. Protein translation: CASSLQGVENYGYTF.